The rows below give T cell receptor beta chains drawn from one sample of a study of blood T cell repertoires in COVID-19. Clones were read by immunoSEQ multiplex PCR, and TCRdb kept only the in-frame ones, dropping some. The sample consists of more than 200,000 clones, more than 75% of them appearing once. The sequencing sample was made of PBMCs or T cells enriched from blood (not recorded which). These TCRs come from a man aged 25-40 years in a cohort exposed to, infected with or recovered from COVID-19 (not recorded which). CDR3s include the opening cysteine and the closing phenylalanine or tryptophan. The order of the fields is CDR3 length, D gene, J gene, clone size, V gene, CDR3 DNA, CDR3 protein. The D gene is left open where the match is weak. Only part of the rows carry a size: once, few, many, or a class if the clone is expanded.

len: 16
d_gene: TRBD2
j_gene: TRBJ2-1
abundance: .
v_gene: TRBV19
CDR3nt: TGTGCCAGTAGTGCCAGGGCCGGGACTAGCGGCAATGAGCAGTTCTTC
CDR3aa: CASSARAGTSGNEQFF

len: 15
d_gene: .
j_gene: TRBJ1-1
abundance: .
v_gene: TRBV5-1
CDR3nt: TGCGCCAGCAGCTTGGACTCTCTCTTGAACACTGAAGCTTTCTTT
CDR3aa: CASSLDSLLNTEAFF

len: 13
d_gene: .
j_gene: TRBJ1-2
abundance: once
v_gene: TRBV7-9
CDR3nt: TGTGCCAGCAGCCGTACAGGAGACTATGGCTACACCTTC
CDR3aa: CASSRTGDYGYTF

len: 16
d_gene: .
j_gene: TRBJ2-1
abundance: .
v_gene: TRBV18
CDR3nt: TGTGCCAGCTCACCATTCGACGGGAGTCAGCGAAGTGAGCAGTTCTTC
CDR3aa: CASSPFDGSQRSEQFF

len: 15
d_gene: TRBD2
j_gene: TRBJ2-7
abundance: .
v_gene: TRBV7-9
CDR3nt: TGTGCCAGCAGCTTAGAGGCTAGCGGGAGCTACGAGCAGTACTTC
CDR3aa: CASSLEASGSYEQYF

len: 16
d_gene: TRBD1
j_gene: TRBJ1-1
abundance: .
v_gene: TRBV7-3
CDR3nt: TGTGCCAGCAGCGCCAAGCAGACAGGGGGAAACACTGAAGCTTTCTTT
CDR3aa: CASSAKQTGGNTEAFF

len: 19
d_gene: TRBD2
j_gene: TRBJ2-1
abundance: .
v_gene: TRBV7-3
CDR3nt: TGTGCCAGCAGCTTAATCGGGGGGCTACTAGCGGGAGAAGGTAATGAGCAGTTCTTC
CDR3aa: CASSLIGGLLAGEGNEQFF

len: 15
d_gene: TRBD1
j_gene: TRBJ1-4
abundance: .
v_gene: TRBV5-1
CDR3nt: TGCGCCAGCAGCTTTACAGGGGTTTCGAATGAAAAACTGTTTTTT
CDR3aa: CASSFTGVSNEKLFF

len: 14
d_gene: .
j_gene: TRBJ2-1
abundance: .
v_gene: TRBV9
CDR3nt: TGTGCCAGCAGCCAAACGGGGGATTGGGATGAGCAGTTCTTC
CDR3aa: CASSQTGDWDEQFF

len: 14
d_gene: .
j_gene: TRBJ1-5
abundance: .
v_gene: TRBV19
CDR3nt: TGTGCCAGTATGCCAGGGGCTGGGAATCAGCCCCAGCATTTT
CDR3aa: CASMPGAGNQPQHF

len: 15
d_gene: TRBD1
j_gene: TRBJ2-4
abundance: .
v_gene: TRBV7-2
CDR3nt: TGTGCCAGCACCCGGGACAGTCAGGCCAAAAACATTCAGTACTTC
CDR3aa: CASTRDSQAKNIQYF

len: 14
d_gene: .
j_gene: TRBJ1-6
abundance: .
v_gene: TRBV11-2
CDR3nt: TGTGCCAGCAGCTTAAGATTGGCCGATTCACCCCTCCACTTT
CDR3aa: CASSLRLADSPLHF

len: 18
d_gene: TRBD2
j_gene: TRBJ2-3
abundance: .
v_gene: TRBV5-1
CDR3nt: TGCGCCAGCAGCCCCGGTGGGGCGGGAGGGCCGTATTCGGATACGCAGTATTTT
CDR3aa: CASSPGGAGGPYSDTQYF

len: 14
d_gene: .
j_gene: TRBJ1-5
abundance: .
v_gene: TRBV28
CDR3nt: TGTGCCAGCAGAGCAACGGTAAGCAATCAGCCCCAGCATTTT
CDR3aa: CASRATVSNQPQHF

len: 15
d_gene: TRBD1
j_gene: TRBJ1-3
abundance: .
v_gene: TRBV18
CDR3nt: TGTGCCAGCTCACCAGGGACAGCCTCTGGAAACACCATATATTTT
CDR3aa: CASSPGTASGNTIYF

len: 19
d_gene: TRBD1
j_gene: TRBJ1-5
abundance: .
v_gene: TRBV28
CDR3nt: TGTGCCAGCAGTTTGCGTAACAGGGGTGGGGGGAAAAGCAATCAGCCCCAGCATTTT
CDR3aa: CASSLRNRGGGKSNQPQHF

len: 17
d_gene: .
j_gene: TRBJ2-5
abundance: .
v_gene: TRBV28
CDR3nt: TGTGCCAGCAGTTTAATTGAGGATAGTGATCTTCAAGAGACCCAGTACTTC
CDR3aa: CASSLIEDSDLQETQYF

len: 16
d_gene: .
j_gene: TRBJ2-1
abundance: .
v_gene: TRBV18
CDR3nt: TGTGCCAGCTCACCAGCCAGGGTAGGCTCCTACAATGAGCAGTTCTTC
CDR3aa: CASSPARVGSYNEQFF

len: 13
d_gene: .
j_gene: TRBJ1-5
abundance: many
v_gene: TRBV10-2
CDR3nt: TGCGCCAGCAGTGTGAGTCTTAATCAGCCCCAGCATTTT
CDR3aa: CASSVSLNQPQHF

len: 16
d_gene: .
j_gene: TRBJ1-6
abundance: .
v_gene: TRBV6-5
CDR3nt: TGTGCCAGCAGTTACTCGAGGAACAGGATAAATTCACCCCTCCACTTT
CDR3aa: CASSYSRNRINSPLHF

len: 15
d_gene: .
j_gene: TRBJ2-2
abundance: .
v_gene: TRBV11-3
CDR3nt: TGTGCCAGCAGCCCCCAGGTCGCGAACACCGGGGAGCTGTTTTTT
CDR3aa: CASSPQVANTGELFF

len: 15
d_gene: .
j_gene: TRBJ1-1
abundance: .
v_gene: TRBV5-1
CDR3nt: TGCGCCAGCAGCTTGGGAAGGACTCCTCGTGCTGAAGCTTTCTTT
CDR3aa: CASSLGRTPRAEAFF

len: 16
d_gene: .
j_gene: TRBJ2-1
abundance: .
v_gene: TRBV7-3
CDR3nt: TGTGCCAGCAGCGCCCGAGGACAGACCTCCTACAATGAGCAGTTCTTC
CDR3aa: CASSARGQTSYNEQFF

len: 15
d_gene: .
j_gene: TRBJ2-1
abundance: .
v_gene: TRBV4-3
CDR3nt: TGCGCCAGCAGCCAAGTTGGCGGGGGCAGGGATGAGCAGTTCTTC
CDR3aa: CASSQVGGGRDEQFF

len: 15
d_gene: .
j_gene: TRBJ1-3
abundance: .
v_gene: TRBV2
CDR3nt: TGTGCCAGCAGCGGGCCAGGAGGCTCTGGAAACACCATATATTTT
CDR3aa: CASSGPGGSGNTIYF

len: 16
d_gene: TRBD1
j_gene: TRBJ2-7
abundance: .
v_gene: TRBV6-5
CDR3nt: TGTGCCAGCAGTTCCCCCCCCGGACAGGGAGGCTACGAGCAGTACTTC
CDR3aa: CASSSPPGQGGYEQYF

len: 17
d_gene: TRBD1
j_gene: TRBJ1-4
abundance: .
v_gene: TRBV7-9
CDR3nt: TGTGCCAGCAGCTTAAACTATGACAGGGGAGGTAATGAAAAACTGTTTTTT
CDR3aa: CASSLNYDRGGNEKLFF

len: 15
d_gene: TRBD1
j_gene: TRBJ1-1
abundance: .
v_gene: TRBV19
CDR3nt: TGTGCCAGTAATACCGGGACAGTCATGAACACTGAAGCTTTCTTT
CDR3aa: CASNTGTVMNTEAFF

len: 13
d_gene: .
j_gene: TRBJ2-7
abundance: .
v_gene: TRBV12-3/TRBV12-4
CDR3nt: TGTGCCAGCAGTAATCCTACAGGCCACGAGCAGTACTTC
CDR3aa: CASSNPTGHEQYF

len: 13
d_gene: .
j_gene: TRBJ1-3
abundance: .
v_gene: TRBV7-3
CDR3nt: TGTGCCAGCAGCTCCGGCTCTGGAAACACCATATATTTT
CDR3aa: CASSSGSGNTIYF

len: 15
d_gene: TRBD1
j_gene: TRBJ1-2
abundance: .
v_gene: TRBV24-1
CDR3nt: TGTGCCACCAGTGGGGGAAAGGACAGGGATTATGGCTACACCTTC
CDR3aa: CATSGGKDRDYGYTF

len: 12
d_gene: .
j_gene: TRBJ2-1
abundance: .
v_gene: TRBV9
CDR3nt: TGTGCCAGCAGCGTAAATTGGAGGGAGCAGTTCTTC
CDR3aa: CASSVNWREQFF

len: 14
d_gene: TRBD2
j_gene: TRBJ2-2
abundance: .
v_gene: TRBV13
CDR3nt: TGTGCCAGCACACTAGCGTGGAACACCGGGGAGCTGTTTTTT
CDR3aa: CASTLAWNTGELFF

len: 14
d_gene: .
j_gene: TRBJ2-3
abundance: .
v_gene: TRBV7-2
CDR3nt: TGTGCCAGCAGCTCGAGCGAGGCCGCGGATACGCAGTATTTT
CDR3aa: CASSSSEAADTQYF

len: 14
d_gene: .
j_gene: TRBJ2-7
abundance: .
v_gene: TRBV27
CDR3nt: TGTGCCAGCAGCCCGGGATCAGCAGCCTACGAGCAGTACTTC
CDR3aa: CASSPGSAAYEQYF

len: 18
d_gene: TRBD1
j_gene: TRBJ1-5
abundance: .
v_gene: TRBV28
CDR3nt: TGTGCCAGCAGCGGTTCGGGACAGTCAAACCTTGGCAATCAGCCCCAGCATTTT
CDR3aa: CASSGSGQSNLGNQPQHF

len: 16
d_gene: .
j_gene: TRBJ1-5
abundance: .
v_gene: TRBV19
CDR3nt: TGTGCCAGTAGTGGCGTACAGGCAGGGCGCAATCAGCCCCAGCATTTT
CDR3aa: CASSGVQAGRNQPQHF

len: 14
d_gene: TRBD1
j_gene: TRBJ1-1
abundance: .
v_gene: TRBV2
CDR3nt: TGTGCCAGCAGCCGGGACAGGGTAACCACTGAAGCTTTCTTT
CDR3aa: CASSRDRVTTEAFF

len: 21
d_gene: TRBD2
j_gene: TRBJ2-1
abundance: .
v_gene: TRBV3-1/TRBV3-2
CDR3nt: TGTGCCAGCAGCCAAGTGGCCGAGGGACTAGCGGGATGGGGTGGGTACAATGAGCAGTTCTTC
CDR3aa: CASSQVAEGLAGWGGYNEQFF

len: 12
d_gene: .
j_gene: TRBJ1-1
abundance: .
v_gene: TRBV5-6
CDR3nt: TGTGCCAGCAGCTTGGGCCAGGTTGAAGCTTTCTTT
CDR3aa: CASSLGQVEAFF

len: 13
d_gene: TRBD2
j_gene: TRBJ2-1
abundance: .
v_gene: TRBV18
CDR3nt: TGTGCCAGCTCTCGATCGACTAGCGACGAGCAGTTCTTC
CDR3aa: CASSRSTSDEQFF

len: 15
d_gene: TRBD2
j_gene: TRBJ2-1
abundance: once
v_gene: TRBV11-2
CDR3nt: TGTGCCAGCAGCTTACTAGCGGGAGCCTACAATGAGCAGTTCTTC
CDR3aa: CASSLLAGAYNEQFF

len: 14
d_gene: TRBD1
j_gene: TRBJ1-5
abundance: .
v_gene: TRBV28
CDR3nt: TGTGCCAGCAGCTCCCGGGACAGGAATCAGCCCCAGCATTTT
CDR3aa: CASSSRDRNQPQHF

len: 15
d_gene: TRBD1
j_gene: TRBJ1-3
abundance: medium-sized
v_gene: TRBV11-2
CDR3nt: TGTGCCAGCAGCTCCCGGACAGGGGGCGAAGACACCATATATTTT
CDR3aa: CASSSRTGGEDTIYF

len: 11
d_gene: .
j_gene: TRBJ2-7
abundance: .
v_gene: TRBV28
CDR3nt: TGTGCCAGCACTGGGAGCCACGAGCAGTACTTC
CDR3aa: CASTGSHEQYF

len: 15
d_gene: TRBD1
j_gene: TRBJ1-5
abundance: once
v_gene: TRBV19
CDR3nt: TGTGCCAGTAGTACGGGACAGGGGGGCAATCAGCCCCAGCATTTT
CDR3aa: CASSTGQGGNQPQHF

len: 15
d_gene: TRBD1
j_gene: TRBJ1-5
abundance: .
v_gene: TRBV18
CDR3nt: TGTGCCAGCTCACCTCCGGGACAGAGAGATCAGCCCCAGCATTTT
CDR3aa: CASSPPGQRDQPQHF

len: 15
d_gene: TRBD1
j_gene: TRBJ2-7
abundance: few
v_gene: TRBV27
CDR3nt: TGTGCCAGCAGTATAGCCGGGACAGGGATGGTCGAGCAGTACTTC
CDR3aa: CASSIAGTGMVEQYF

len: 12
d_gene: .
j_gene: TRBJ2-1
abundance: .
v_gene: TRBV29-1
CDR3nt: TGCAGCGGGAGGGGATTCTACAATGAGCAGTTCTTC
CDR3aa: CSGRGFYNEQFF